The TCR beta chain under discussion was sequenced for a study of Ad26.COV2.S vaccination and SARS-CoV-2 variants. On the study more broadly: Into the muscle, Ad26.COV2.S was dosed once or twice, 56 days apart.

Comments on this clone: Antigen unknown.

Study conclusions and caveats: Vaccine and placebo groups showed comparable non-spike TCR breadth. Breadth and depth estimates from TCRs may understate total T cell responses. Greater spike-specific TCR breadth was seen in vaccine recipients than in placebo recipients.

Treatment: roughly 20 received Ad26.COV2.S at low or high dose, single or two shots; 5 received placebo; per-sample allocation not given. Day 63 after the first injection of vaccine or placebo was the sampling time. Clones were sequenced by immunoSEQ multiplex PCR, and TCRdb holds only the in-frame ones, with some missing. The sample has about 440,000 clones; roughly 88% are singletons. Germline CDR1 is MGHRA and CDR2 is YSYEKL. CDR3 size: 17 residues. V dropped 2 bases and J dropped 0 bases, with 14 bases sitting between them. This clonotype was sampled from a person aged 18 to 59 who received the Ad26.COV2.S COVID-19 vaccine or a placebo. Material: peripheral blood, obtained in a trial of Ad26.COV2.S vaccine versus placebo. V and J are TRBV4-1 and TRBJ2-4; maybe TRBD2 (6 bases). This CDR3 is CASSQPGAGLAKNIQYF. CDR3 DNA sequence: TGCGCCAGCAGCCAACCTGGGGCGGGATTAGCCAAAAACATTCAGTACTTC.